This T cell receptor beta chain was sequenced during a study of shared clonotypes between healthy human individuals (dated by TCRdb to 2018 to 2020). For the study in its entirety: A couple of women and three men aged 18 to 49 years were included in the cohort. Per donor, three plates each were used for CD4 naive and CD4 memory, two for CD8 naive, and one for CD8 memory. To estimate repertoire size and how much clonotype sharing occurs between individuals, the study deeply sequenced the blood TCR repertoires of about five healthy adults. To increase sequencing depth and limit assay-specific biases, TCR repertoire library preparation and sequencing were carried out by different laboratories using diverse techniques. Per donor, leukapheresis produced somewhere between about 0.85 and 10 billion PBMCs. General study outcomes and caveats: Compared with non-shared clonotypes, the clonotypes found in all four sorted-subset donors had higher generation probabilities. Even with the large sequencing depth, rarefaction of the sorted-subset datasets indicated that sequencing was incomplete. Naive subsets generally had larger estimated clonotype richness than memory subsets. Because the study included only a small number of donors, the genetic and exposure-history diversity represented was limited. Pairwise subsampling indicated that sequencing depth was expected to affect the degree of clonotype sharing among donors. Around 5.4% of naive CD4, 3.5% of naive CD8, about 2.4% of memory CD4, and about 0.4% of memory CD8 clonotypes were shared across several donors. Sampling was restricted to blood, and TCR repertoires in tissue are likely to differ from TCR repertoires in blood.

The CDR3 runs 15 amino acids, cysteine and phenylalanine included. The entry retains the CDR3 DNA only, 45 bases that are in frame from base 1. CDR1 and CDR2 are drawn from the germline V gene: MNHEY, SVGAGI. V is cut by 2 bases and J by 6 bases, and the space between the germline ends is 14 bases. For the CD8 naive samples, CD45RO-negative cells were positively selected for CCR7, yielding a CD45RA+CCR7+ population from which TemRA cells were excluded. Healthy HIV-negative adults with no recently reported acute infections or vaccinations were included as donors. All donors were Caucasian adults living in Nashville, Tennessee, USA. Blood was obtained by leukapheresis, after which PBMCs were separated by Ficoll-Histopaque density gradient centrifugation and cryopreserved in liquid nitrogen vapor phase. Analytical flow cytometry was used to check the purity and quantity of every magnetically sorted T cell population. Genomic DNA was isolated from every sorted fraction and measured by UV absorbance on a Nanodrop 2000c.

TCR CDR3 regions were amplified from genomic DNA by multiplex PCR using the deep immunoSEQ assay. Extracted genomic DNA from each cell subset was distributed evenly across all wells of several immunoSEQ 96-well plates, and each plate was treated as a replicate. For sorted subsets, 200 to 250 ng genomic DNA, equal to tens of thousands of T cell genomes, was loaded into each replicate PCR. Purified libraries were measured with a Qubit 3.0 fluorometer, size-checked on a Bioanalyzer 2100, and measured again with the KAPA Library Quantification kit. Each immunoSEQ 96-well plate was sequenced on its own single-read 150-cycle Illumina NextSeq 550 flow cell. The original methods were these. Because only junctional sequences without quality scores were contained in the immunoSEQ output, filtering matching that applied to full-length reads could not be performed. Sequences were annotated with PyIR, a Python wrapper for IgBLAST v1.9, and V/J genes and CDR3 were assigned using IMGT germline references. Reads with weak V/J assignments (E-value above 1e-6), missing CDR3, stop codons, out-of-frame junctions, or ambiguous translated residues were removed. V3J clonotypes were defined as sequences sharing an identical inferred V gene, J gene, and CDR3 amino acid sequence. To compute the percentage overlap between repertoires, the number of shared unique clonotypes was divided by the size of the smaller repertoire. Three approaches were used to assess repertoire richness: RTK rarefaction, the Chao1 estimator, and Recon v2.1 estimates of unobserved clonotypes. For all TCRbeta clonotypes obtained by the gDNA method from four donors, generation probabilities were computed with OLGA. TCRdb's version of the immuneACCESS table is confined to in-frame rearrangements and falls short of the full clone set. An unresolved V gene accounts for under half of the shortfall where checked; the remainder is of unknown origin. Clone size and V and J calls were adopted from that table, with D and trimming inferred from the DNA. In all, the sample holds millions of clones, and roughly 95% of those were seen once. 0.9% to 1.4% of the sample is taken by the ten largest.

Points on this clone: It has no known antigen specificity. There are no base qualities to consult, and no much larger clone falls within one base.

The sample comprised naive CD8+ T cells sorted from blood. This sample's cell subset or site label indicates: CD45RA+CCR7+. The clonotype comes from a man between 18 and 35 years old in good health. The V and J genes are TRBV6-5 and TRBJ2-1; the D region is possibly TRBD1 or TRBD2, each matching across 5 bases. In nucleotides, the sequence is TGTGCCAGCAGTTACGCCGGGGCGCATTTCAATGAGCAGTTCTTC. The translation is CASSYAGAHFNEQFF.